This entry features one TCR beta chain sequence. Its target is not known. This entry comes from a study of breast tumors, draining lymph nodes, adjacent tissues. Study-wide results and caveats: Findings are consistent with lymph node origin and intratumoral expansion of most tumor T cells. Tumor T cell lymph node origin was a supported hypothesis, not proven. Tumors had less TCR diversity than lymph nodes, more than nontumor tissue. Tumor and nontumor repertoires were significantly more similar in luminal-like than in basal-like breast cancer.

MiXCR, run by TCRdb on the multiplex PCR reads, gives a single entry per CDR3 protein. This table has tens of thousands of distinct CDR3 sequences, around three fifths appearing once. Germline lookup yields CDR1 MRHNA and CDR2 SNTAGT. V lost 0 bases and J 9 bases, leaving 18 bases between the germline ends. This CDR3 contains 16 residues. V gene TRBV6-4 combines with J gene TRBJ1-5; tentatively, D is TRBD1 (6 bases). Sequenced: tumor-adjacent breast tissue. The TCR was taken from a female donor with breast cancer. Some clones in this sample may be carry-over from other donors' samples. The CDR3 coding sequence is TGTGCCAGCAGTGACTCGAGGACAGCTCAATTGTGGCCCCAGCATTTT. Protein sequence: CASSDSRTAQLWPQHF.